This T cell receptor (beta chain) was retrieved from a study of blood T cell repertoires in COVID-19. For the study at large: T cells, B-cell-depleted T cells, or PBMCs provided the cDNA or gDNA that served as material.

Authors' methods: Amplification of reference gene primers provided the estimated nucleated cell counts. Data came from immunoSEQ multiplex PCR; TCRdb stores just in-frame clones and leaves some out. V and J calls and clone size come straight from that table; D and trimming were deduced from the DNA. The table shows hundreds of thousands of clones, with roughly 85% occurring only once. Germline V gene data show CDR1 as SGHRS and CDR2 as YFSETQ. The V and J ends lost 4 bases and 0 bases respectively, with 10 bases between them. The CDR3 is made up of 14 amino acids. This TCR was sampled from a woman in her 30s with active or convalescent COVID-19. Sequencing used peripheral blood. The V gene is TRBV5-1, the J gene TRBJ2-5; tentatively, D is TRBD2 (6 bases). The CDR3 loop reads CASSGGLHQETQYF. CDR3 sequence (DNA): TGCGCCAGCAGCGGGGGACTTCACCAAGAGACCCAGTACTTC.